Listed below are T cell receptor beta chains from one sample, sequenced in a study of cytomegalovirus exposure and HLA in healthy donors. Generated by immunoSEQ multiplex PCR, the TCRdb table keeps only in-frame clones and is missing some. The sample has about 110,000 clones; roughly 95% are singletons. The sample consisted of PBMCs. Source of these receptors: a woman aged 18-30 years in good health and CMV-seronegative. Both conserved end residues are part of each CDR3. Fields, in order: CDR3 length, J gene, D gene, clone size, V gene, CDR3 DNA, CDR3 protein. A D gene is named only where the DNA matches it firmly. For some rows the clone size is stated as once, few or many, or as a class when expanded; others skip it.

13	TRBJ1-2	.	few	TRBV2	TGTGCCAGCAGTGCGCAGTTGAACTATGGCTACACCTTC	CASSAQLNYGYTF
17	TRBJ2-3	TRBD2	.	TRBV5-4	TGTGCCAGCAGCTTGGTGGGACTAGCGGGAAGCACAGATACGCAGTATTTT	CASSLVGLAGSTDTQYF
11	TRBJ1-1	.	.	TRBV6-6	TGTGCCAGCAGTTCTACAGGGTTGGCTTTCTTT	CASSSTGLAFF
13	TRBJ1-1	.	.	TRBV4-1	TGCGCCAGCAGCCAATCTCGAGGGACTGAAGCTTTCTTT	CASSQSRGTEAFF
17	TRBJ2-1	TRBD2	.	TRBV27	TGTGCCAGCAGTGGTCTAGCGGGCCACCTTTCCTACAATGAGCAGTTCTTC	CASSGLAGHLSYNEQFF
15	TRBJ1-5	.	.	TRBV11-2	TGTGCCAGCAGCTTAGATCTATATAGCAATCAGCCCCAGCATTTT	CASSLDLYSNQPQHF
13	TRBJ2-5	.	.	TRBV19	TGTGCCAGTAGGGCTTACGCAGAAGAGACCCAGTACTTC	CASRAYAEETQYF
15	TRBJ2-2	.	.	TRBV6-1	TGTGCCAGCACTTTTAGCCTAGAGAACACCGGGGAGCTGTTTTTT	CASTFSLENTGELFF
14	TRBJ2-7	.	.	TRBV5-5	TGTGCCAGCAGCTTGCGCGACCAGGGGTTCGAGCAGTACTTC	CASSLRDQGFEQYF
13	TRBJ1-6	.	.	TRBV6-5	TGTGCCAGCAGTTACTCCCGTAATTCACCCCTCCACTTT	CASSYSRNSPLHF
11	TRBJ2-1	.	.	TRBV7-9	TGTGCCAGCAGCTTAGCCGATGAGCAGTTCTTC	CASSLADEQFF
13	TRBJ1-2	.	.	TRBV7-8	TGTGCCAGCAGCTTGGTGGAGAGCTATGGCTACACCTTC	CASSLVESYGYTF
13	TRBJ1-1	.	.	TRBV19	TGTGCCAGTAGCCTAGGGACAACGGTTGAAGCTTTCTTT	CASSLGTTVEAFF
19	TRBJ2-3	TRBD2	.	TRBV4-1	TGCGCCAGCAGCCAAGAGAATGGCGGGTTTTCGCGGGGGGCCGATACGCAGTATTTT	CASSQENGGFSRGADTQYF
14	TRBJ1-1	.	.	TRBV7-9	TGTGCCAGCAGCTTAGCAGGGACAAACACTGAAGCTTTCTTT	CASSLAGTNTEAFF
15	TRBJ2-4	TRBD1	.	TRBV4-3	TGCGCCAGCAGCCAAGACAGGGACAGTGAAAACATTCAGTACTTC	CASSQDRDSENIQYF
14	TRBJ2-1	TRBD2	.	TRBV11-1	TGTGCCACCTGCGAAGTTACTAGCGGGGCTGAGCAGTTCTTC	CATCEVTSGAEQFF
13	TRBJ2-5	.	.	TRBV5-6	TGTGCCAGCAGCTTAGGGGCGCAAGAGACCCAGTACTTC	CASSLGAQETQYF
15	TRBJ2-7	TRBD1	once	TRBV6-5	TGTGCCAGCAGGCCAACGACAGGGGAGGACTACGAGCAGTACTTC	CASRPTTGEDYEQYF
13	TRBJ1-5	TRBD1	.	TRBV19	TGTGCCAGTAGAGACACAGGGGTTCAGCCCCAGCATTTT	CASRDTGVQPQHF
16	TRBJ2-7	TRBD1	once	TRBV28	TGTGCCAGCAGGCCCCGGGGGACAGGCCGCTCCTACGAGCAGTACTTC	CASRPRGTGRSYEQYF
13	TRBJ1-1	.	.	TRBV4-1	TGCGCCAGCAGCCACCTAAGCGGGACTGAAGCTTTCTTT	CASSHLSGTEAFF
15	TRBJ1-1	TRBD1	.	TRBV29-1	TGCAGCGTTACAAACCCAGGGGGGAGTAACACTGAAGCTTTCTTT	CSVTNPGGSNTEAFF
19	TRBJ2-6	TRBD1	.	TRBV27	TGTGCCAGCAGTTTTGGCGGACAGGGGTCTAGCCCTGGGGCCAACGTCCTGACTTTC	CASSFGGQGSSPGANVLTF
14	TRBJ1-2	.	once	TRBV28	TGTGCCAGCAGACCCCCCGGGTCGGTCTATGGCTACACCTTC	CASRPPGSVYGYTF
14	TRBJ1-2	.	.	TRBV27	TGTGCCAGCAGTTTCCAGGGGAGTCTCTATGGCTACACCTTC	CASSFQGSLYGYTF
12	TRBJ1-2	.	.	TRBV7-2	TGTGCCAGCAGCTTAGGTCTCTATGGCTACACCTTC	CASSLGLYGYTF
19	TRBJ1-2	TRBD1	.	TRBV7-3	TGTGCCAGCAGCTTAACGTTCATAGAGGACAGGGCCAACTGCTATGGCTACACCTTC	CASSLTFIEDRANCYGYTF
16	TRBJ2-3	TRBD1	.	TRBV14	TGTGCCAGCAGCAAACGGGACAGGGGGGGCACAGATACGCAGTATTTT	CASSKRDRGGTDTQYF
15	TRBJ2-7	.	once	TRBV6-6	TGTGCCAGCAGTTACAATACAGGTGGAACCTACGAGCAGTACTTC	CASSYNTGGTYEQYF
16	TRBJ2-3	.	.	TRBV7-8	TGTGCCAGCAGCTCGTCGTTTGGGGGCAGCACAGATACGCAGTATTTT	CASSSSFGGSTDTQYF
15	TRBJ2-3	TRBD2	once	TRBV19	TGTGCCAGTAGTTACCCAAGCGGGGGGAAAGATACGCAGTATTTT	CASSYPSGGKDTQYF